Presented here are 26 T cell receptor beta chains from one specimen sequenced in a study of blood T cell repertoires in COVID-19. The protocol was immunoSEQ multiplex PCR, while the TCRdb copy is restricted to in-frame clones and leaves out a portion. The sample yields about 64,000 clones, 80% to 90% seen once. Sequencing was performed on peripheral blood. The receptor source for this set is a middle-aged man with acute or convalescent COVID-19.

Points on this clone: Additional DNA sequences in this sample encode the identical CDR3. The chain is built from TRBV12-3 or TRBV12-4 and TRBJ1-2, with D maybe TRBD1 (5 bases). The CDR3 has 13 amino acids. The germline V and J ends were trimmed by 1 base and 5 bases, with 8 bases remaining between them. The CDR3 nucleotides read TGTGCCAGCAGTTTAGAAGGGGCGTATGGCTACACCTTC. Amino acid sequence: CASSLEGAYGYTF.

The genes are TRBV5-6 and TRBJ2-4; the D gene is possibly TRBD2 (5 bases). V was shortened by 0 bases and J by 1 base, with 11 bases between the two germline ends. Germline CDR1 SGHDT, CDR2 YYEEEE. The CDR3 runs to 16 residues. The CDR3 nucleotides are TGTGCCAGCAGCTTGGTCGGCAGCGGTGCCAAAAACATTCAGTACTTC. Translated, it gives CASSLVGSGAKNIQYF.

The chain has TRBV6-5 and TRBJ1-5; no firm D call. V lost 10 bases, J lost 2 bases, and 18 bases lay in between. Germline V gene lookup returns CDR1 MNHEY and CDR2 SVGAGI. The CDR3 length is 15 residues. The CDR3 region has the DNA TGTGCCACAAACCCGGAATCGGGTGGCAATCAGCCCCAGCATTTT. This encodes CATNPESGGNQPQHF.

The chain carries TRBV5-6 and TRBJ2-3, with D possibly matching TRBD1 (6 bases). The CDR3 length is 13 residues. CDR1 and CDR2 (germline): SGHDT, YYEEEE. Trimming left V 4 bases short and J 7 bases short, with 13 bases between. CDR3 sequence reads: CASSPGQQNTQYF. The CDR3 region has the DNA TGTGCCAGCAGCCCGGGACAACAAAATACGCAGTATTTT.

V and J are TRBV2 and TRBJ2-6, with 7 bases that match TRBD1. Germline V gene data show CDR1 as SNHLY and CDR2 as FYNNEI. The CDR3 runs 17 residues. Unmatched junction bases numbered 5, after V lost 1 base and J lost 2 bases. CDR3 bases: TGTGCCAGCAGTGAAGGATTCAGGGGGACTGGGGCCAACGTCCTGACTTTC. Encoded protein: CASSEGFRGTGANVLTF.

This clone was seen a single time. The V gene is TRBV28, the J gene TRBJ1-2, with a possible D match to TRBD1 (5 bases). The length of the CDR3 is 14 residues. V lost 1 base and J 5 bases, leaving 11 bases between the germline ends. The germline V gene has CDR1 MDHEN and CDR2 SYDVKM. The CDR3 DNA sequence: TGTGCCAGCAGTTTATCGGGGGAGGGTTATGGCTACACCTTC. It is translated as CASSLSGEGYGYTF.

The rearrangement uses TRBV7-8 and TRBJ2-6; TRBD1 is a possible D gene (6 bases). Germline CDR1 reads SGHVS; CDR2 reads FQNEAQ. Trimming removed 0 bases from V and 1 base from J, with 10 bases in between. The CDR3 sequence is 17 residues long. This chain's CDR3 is CASSLATGMSGANVLTF. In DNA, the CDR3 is TGTGCCAGCAGCTTAGCAACAGGGATGTCTGGGGCCAACGTCCTGACTTTC.

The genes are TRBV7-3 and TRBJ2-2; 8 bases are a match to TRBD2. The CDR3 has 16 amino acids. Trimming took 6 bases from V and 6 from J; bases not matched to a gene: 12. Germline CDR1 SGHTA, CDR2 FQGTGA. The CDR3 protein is CASSPGTSRSSGELFF. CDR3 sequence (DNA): TGTGCCAGCAGTCCCGGGACTAGTCGTTCCTCCGGGGAGCTGTTTTTT.

The CDR3 spells CASSLIGLAGLEQYF. CDR3 bases: TGTGCCAGCAGTTTAATAGGACTAGCGGGTTTAGAGCAGTACTTC. The rearrangement links TRBV28 to TRBJ2-7; 11 nucleotides agree with TRBD2. The V segment lost 2 bases and the J segment 7 bases; nucleotides outside the gene matches: 7. Germline CDR1 reads MDHEN; CDR2 reads SYDVKM. The CDR3 has 15 residues.

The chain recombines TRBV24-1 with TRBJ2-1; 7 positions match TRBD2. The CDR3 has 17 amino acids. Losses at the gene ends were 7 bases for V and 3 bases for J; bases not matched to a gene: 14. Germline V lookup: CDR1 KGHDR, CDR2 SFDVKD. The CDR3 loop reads CATSRPPRTSFYNEQFF. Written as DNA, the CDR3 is TGTGCCACCAGCCGCCCCCCTCGGACTAGTTTCTACAATGAGCAGTTCTTC.

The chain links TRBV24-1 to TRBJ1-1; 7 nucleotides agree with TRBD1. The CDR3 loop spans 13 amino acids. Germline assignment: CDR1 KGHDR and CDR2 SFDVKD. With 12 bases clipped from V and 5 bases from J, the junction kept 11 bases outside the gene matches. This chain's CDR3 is CAARTGDTTEAFF. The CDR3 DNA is TGTGCCGCGAGGACAGGCGATACAACTGAAGCTTTCTTT.

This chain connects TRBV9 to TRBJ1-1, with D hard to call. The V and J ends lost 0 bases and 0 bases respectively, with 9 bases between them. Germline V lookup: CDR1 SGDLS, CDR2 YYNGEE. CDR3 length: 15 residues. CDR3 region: CASSVGVGVNTEAFF. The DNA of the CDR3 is TGTGCCAGCAGCGTAGGGGTCGGAGTGAACACTGAAGCTTTCTTT.

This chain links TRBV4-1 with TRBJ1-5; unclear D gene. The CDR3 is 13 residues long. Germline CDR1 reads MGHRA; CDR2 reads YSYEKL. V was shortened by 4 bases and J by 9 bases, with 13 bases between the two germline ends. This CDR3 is CASSPSVRGPQHF. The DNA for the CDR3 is TGCGCCAGCAGCCCCTCAGTTAGAGGGCCCCAGCATTTT.

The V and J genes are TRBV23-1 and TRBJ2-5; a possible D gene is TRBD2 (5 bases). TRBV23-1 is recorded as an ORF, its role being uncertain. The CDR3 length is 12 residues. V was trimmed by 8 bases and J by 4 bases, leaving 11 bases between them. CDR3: CASLGALETQYF. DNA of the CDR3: TGCGCCAGCCTGGGAGCTCTAGAGACCCAGTACTTC.

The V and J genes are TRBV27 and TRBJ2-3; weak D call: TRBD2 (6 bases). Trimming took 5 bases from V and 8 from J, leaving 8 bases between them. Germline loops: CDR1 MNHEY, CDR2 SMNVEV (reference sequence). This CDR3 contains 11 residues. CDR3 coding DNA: TGTGCCAGCAGTAGGGGACTTACGCAGTATTTT. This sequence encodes CASSRGLTQYF.

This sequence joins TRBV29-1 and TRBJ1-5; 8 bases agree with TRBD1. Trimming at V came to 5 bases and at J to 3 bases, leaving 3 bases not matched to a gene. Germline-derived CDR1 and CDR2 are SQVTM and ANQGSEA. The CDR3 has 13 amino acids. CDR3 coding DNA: TGCAGCGTTAGACAGGGGCTCAATCAGCCCCAGCATTTT. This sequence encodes CSVRQGLNQPQHF.

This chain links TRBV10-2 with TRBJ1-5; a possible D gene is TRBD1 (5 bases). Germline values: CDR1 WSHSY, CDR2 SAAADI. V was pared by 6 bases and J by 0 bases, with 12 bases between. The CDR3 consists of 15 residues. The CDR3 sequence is CASREGATSNQPQHF. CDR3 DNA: TGCGCCAGCAGGGAAGGGGCTACTAGCAATCAGCCCCAGCATTTT.

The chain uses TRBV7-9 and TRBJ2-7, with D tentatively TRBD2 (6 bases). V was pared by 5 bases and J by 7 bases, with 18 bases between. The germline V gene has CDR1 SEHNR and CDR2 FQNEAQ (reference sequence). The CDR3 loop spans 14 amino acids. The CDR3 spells CASSPTAGTGEQYF. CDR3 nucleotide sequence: TGTGCCAGCAGCCCTACTGCCGGGACTGGAGAGCAGTACTTC.

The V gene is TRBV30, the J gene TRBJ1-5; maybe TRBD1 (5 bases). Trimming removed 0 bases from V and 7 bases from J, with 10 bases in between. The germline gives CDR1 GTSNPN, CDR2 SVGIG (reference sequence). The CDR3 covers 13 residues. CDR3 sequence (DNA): TGTGCCTGGAGTGTGGGGGGAGGGCAGCCCCAGCATTTT. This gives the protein CAWSVGGGQPQHF.

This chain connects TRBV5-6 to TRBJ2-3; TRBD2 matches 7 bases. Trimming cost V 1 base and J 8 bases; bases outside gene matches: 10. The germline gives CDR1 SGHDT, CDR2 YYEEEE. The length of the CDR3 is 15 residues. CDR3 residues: CASSLWSSAGSTQYF. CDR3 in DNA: TGTGCCAGCAGCTTGTGGTCGTCAGCGGGGAGTACGCAGTATTTT.

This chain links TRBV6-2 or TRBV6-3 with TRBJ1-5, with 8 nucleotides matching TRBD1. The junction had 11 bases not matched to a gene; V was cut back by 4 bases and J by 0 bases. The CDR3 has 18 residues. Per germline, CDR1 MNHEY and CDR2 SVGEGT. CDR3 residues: CASSLTLQGVRSNQPQHF. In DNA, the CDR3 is TGTGCCAGCAGTTTGACTCTACAGGGGGTGCGTAGCAATCAGCCCCAGCATTTT.

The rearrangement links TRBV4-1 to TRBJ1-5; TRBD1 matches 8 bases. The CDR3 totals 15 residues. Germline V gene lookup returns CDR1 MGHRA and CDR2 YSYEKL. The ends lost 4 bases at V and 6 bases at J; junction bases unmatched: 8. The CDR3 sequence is CASSPDRGMGQPQHF. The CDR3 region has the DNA TGCGCCAGCAGCCCCGACAGGGGAATGGGTCAGCCCCAGCATTTT.

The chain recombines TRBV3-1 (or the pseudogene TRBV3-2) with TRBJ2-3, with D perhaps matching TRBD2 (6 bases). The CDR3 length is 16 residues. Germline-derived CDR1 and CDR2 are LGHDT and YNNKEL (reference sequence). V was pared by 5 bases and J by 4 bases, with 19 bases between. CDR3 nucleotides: TGTGCCAGCAGCACCATGGCCGGGGGTAGGGCAGATACGCAGTATTTT. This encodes CASSTMAGGRADTQYF.

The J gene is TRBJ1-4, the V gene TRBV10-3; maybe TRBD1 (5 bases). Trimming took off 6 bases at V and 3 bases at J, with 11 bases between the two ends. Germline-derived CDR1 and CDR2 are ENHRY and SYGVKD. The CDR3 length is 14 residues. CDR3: CAISKDSSNEKLFF. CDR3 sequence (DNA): TGTGCCATCAGCAAAGACAGCTCTAATGAAAAACTGTTTTTT.

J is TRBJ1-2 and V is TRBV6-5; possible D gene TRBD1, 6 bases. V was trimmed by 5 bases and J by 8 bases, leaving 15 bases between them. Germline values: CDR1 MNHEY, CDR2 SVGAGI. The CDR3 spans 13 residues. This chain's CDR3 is CASSPWGGRGYTF. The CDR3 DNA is TGTGCCAGCAGTCCCTGGGGGGGCCGAGGCTACACCTTC.

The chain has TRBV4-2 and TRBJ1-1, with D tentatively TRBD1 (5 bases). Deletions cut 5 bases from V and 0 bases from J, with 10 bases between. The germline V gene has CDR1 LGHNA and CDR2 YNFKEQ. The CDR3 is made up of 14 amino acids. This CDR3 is CASSGGGMNTEAFF. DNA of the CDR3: TGTGCCAGCAGCGGGGGGGGGATGAACACTGAAGCTTTCTTT.